This T cell receptor (beta chain) is drawn from a study of blood T cell repertoires in COVID-19. Study in general: The United States, Italy and Spain provided the acute and convalescent COVID-19 samples. T cells, B-cell-depleted T cells, or PBMCs supplied cDNA or gDNA.

Germline V gene lookup returns CDR1 MNHEY and CDR2 SVGEGT. With 2 bases removed from V and 7 bases from J, the gap between germline ends came to 14 bases. This CDR3 has 14 residues. Per the study methods: Quantification of nucleated cells was approximated via reference gene primer amplification. Generated by immunoSEQ multiplex PCR, the TCRdb table keeps only in-frame clones and is missing some. The D gene and trimming were derived from the DNA, and the V and J assignments and clone size from that table. The repertoire holds some 120,000 clones, roughly 90% seen once, with 1% to 1.5% in the top ten. The sample was peripheral blood. This sequence joins TRBV6-2 or TRBV6-3 and TRBJ1-1; D is ambiguous. The sequence came from an elderly woman with acute or convalescent COVID-19. DNA of the CDR3: TGTGCCAGCAGTTACCCAGGCAACCCCCTTGAAGCTTTCTTT. Protein product: CASSYPGNPLEAFF.